This TCR beta chain was sequenced for a study of T cells in Graves' hyperthyroidism and ophthalmopathy. General study results and limits: Most thyroid-expanded clonotypes above 0.001 were also found in blood. The model's output predicted ophthalmopathy at a median of 6.5 months prior to onset.

The investigators amplified TCR beta CDR3 regions from RNA transcripts. First-round RT-PCR targeting the TCR CDR3 was performed with the HTBI primer set. Via MiXCR, TCRdb re-called the multiplex PCR reads, giving one row per CDR3 protein. The profile shows about 760,000 distinct CDR3 sequences, 35% of them singletons. Trimming at V came to 3 bases and at J to 7 bases, leaving 8 bases not matched to a gene. Germline CDR1 and CDR2: SEHNR and FQNEAQ (reference sequence). The CDR3 sequence is 15 residues long. Comments on this clonotype: Its antigen is currently unknown.

Clinical symptoms, serum thyroxine and TRAb, thyroid ultrasound and orbital computed tomography were used for the diagnoses. Source material for PBMCs was 10 ml fresh peripheral blood. The sequence was obtained from a woman aged 40-49 years with Graves' hyperthyroidism. The V call is TRBV7-9, the J call TRBJ1-4, with TRBD1 matching over 7 bases. Sequenced: blood. The CDR3 reads CASSFSDRVGEKLFF. DNA of the CDR3: TGTGCCAGCAGCTTCTCAGACAGGGTTGGTGAAAAACTGTTTTTT.